The present TCR beta chain was sequenced within a study of blood T cell repertoires in COVID-19 (dated by TCRdb to 2018 to 2021). About the investigation overall: Collaborator samples came from the United States, Italy and Spain and covered acute and convalescent phases of COVID-19. The prospective study material was composed of cDNA or gDNA derived from T cells, B-cell-depleted T cells, or PBMCs. The dataset comprised deeply sampled blood TCRbeta repertoires from subjects exposed to, actively infected with, or recovered from COVID-19. A freely available public database, intended as a resource for researchers studying the immune response to SARS-CoV-2, is where the repertoires were released. The samples were drawn from two sources: the first 160 participants of the ongoing ImmuneRACE study, and 1,000 to 1,500 subjects contributed by 6 global collaborators. The sample metadata nearly always contained a de-identified subject ID, COVID-19 status, age in years and sex. Where available, HLA class I and class II types were taken from metadata supplied by the sample provider and were not determined by assay-based typing.

Summary of the overall study and its limitations: Clinical and demographic metadata were provided uncurated, with the amount varying by source and participant.

Enrolling through a virtual design, the prospective study's participants ranged in age from roughly 18 to 89 years and lived across 24 United States geographic areas. To assign participants to cohorts, the prospective study relied on clinical history that participants themselves reported in a screening survey and a study questionnaire. In the prospective study, mobile phlebotomists collected whole blood, serum and a nasopharyngeal or oropharyngeal swab from each participant. Over a roughly 2-month period, participants in the prospective study had the option of providing additional blood draws and questionnaires. Before DNA extraction, blood samples from the prospective study were shipped at room temperature or frozen. As for this clone: Its antigen remains undetermined. Base quality data are lacking; no much larger clone is found one base away.

TCRbeta CDR3 regions were amplified from genomic DNA by means of the immunoSEQ Assay, a bias-controlled multiplex PCR. The original pipeline was this. Nucleated cell counts per sample were estimated from amplification of reference gene primers within the assay. Sequence reads were collapsed and filtered to measure the absolute abundance of every unique TCRbeta CDR3 rearrangement. For each sample, productive Simpson clonality was calculated by taking the square root of Simpson's diversity index across productive rearrangements. TCRdb's version of the immuneACCESS table is confined to in-frame rearrangements and falls short of the full clone set. An unresolved V gene accounts for under half of the shortfall where checked; the remainder is of unknown origin. V and J calls and clone size are those listed in that table; D and trimming were worked out from the DNA. In this sample the table shows under 250,000 clones, 75% to 90% of which occur a single time. Clones ranked in the top ten supply 3% to 3.5% of the sample.

Sequencing was done on a sample of PBMCs or T cells enriched from blood (not recorded which). This TCR derives from a woman between 18 and 30 years old in a cohort exposed to, infected with or recovered from COVID-19 (not recorded which).

The bases are TGTGCCAGCAGCGTAGAGGGACACTCGACCGGGGAGCAGTTCTTC. Its translation is CASSVEGHSTGEQFF. The rearranged chain carries TRBV9 and TRBJ2-1; tentative D gene TRBD1, with 6 bases matching. V sheds 0 bases and J sheds 10 bases, leaving 17 bases between their ends. CDR1 and CDR2, per the germline V gene, are SGDLS and YYNGEE. The CDR3 numbers 15 residues from cysteine through phenylalanine. Of all the DNA, just the CDR3 is kept, 45 bases in frame from base 1.